The sequence of this T cell receptor beta chain was determined in a study of Graves' ophthalmopathy and Graves' hyperthyroidism. Amplified material comprised TCR beta CDR3 regions derived from RNA transcripts. First-round RT-PCR with HTBI primers preceded a second-round multiplex PCR. MiXCR was run by TCRdb on the multiplex PCR reads, yielding one entry per CDR3 protein. The repertoire holds around 1.1 million distinct CDR3 sequences, with about two fifths as singletons. Trimming left V 1 base short and J 5 bases short, with 26 bases between. Germline loops: CDR1 SGHAT, CDR2 FQNNGV. The CDR3 contains 19 residues. Study-level findings and limits: Blood also carried most expanded thyroid clonotypes exceeding 0.001 frequency. Forecasting of ophthalmopathy progression by the model achieved 60% to 71% sensitivity and approximately 72% specificity.

As regards this clonotype: Its specificity is unknown. A much larger clone is a single base away; this may be a read error. Since no conserved phenylalanine or tryptophan closes the CDR3, a read error is the likely cause.

What was sequenced was peripheral blood or thyroid tissue (not recorded which). The sequence was obtained from an adult man with Graves' hyperthyroidism. V and J are TRBV11-2 and TRBJ2-5; D possibly corresponds to TRBD2 (7 bases). The DNA for the CDR3 is TGTGCCAGCAGCTTAGTGGGTTCGTCGGGGGGCGACCCAAGGGAGACCCAGTACCTC. Its translation is CASSLVGSSGGDPRETQYL.